The text below deals with one T cell receptor (beta chain). Its antigen is unknown. The sample belongs to a study of T cells expressing NK-cell markers. Study-level information: The study sequenced eight donors, seven HCMV-seropositive and one seronegative.

TCRdb re-called the 5' RACE reads; every CDR3 protein appears as one record, without DNA. This sample contains hundreds of thousands of distinct CDR3 sequences. In germline, CDR1 is SGHVS, CDR2 FQNEAQ. This CDR3 region has 14 residues. Overall study findings and caveats: Among a few donors, these clonotypes also ranked first in the CD3+CD56-NKG2C+ fraction.

The chain links TRBV7-8 to TRBJ1-4; the D gene TCRdb calls, TRBD1, cannot be checked with no DNA. The receptor's source is a man aged 18 to 69 in good health. Sequencing was performed on blood T cells: a sorted CD56 or NKG2C T cell subset, CD4+ or CD8+ T cells, or bulk PBMC T cells (not recorded which). The CDR3 protein is CASAKTAPNEKLFF.